These T cell receptor beta chains were read from a single sample in a study of cytomegalovirus exposure and HLA in healthy donors. Using immunoSEQ multiplex PCR, the repertoire was profiled, and TCRdb retains in-frame clones only, with some absent. The data contain roughly 150,000 clones, 55% to 70% of them singletons. Sequencing input: PBMCs. Every receptor here comes from a young woman in good health and CMV-seropositive. The CDR3 runs from the conserved cysteine through the conserved F or W. D genes are given only for firm matches. Only some rows state a clone size, as once, few, many or a class for expanded clones.

TRBV19 | TRBD1 | . | CASSNSQAGGREAFF
TRBV5-6 | . | . | CASTYPSDPYNEQFF
TRBV6-5 | TRBD1 | . | CASSGGQFSYGYTF
TRBV4-1 | TRBD1 | . | CASSHQDRGNEQFF
TRBV19 | . | . | CASSNPRETQYF
TRBV15 | TRBD1 | . | CATSQGGHSAQPQHF
TRBV7-9 | . | . | CASSAEGTEAFF
TRBV5-6 | . | . | CASSFNTQNTEAFF
TRBV28 | TRBD1 | few | CASSFTGQGYEQYF
TRBV6-5 | . | . | CASRNAGVAFF
TRBV30 | . | . | CAWSVRFNQPQHF
TRBV11-3 | . | . | CASSLSGVRTDTQYF
TRBV7-2 | TRBD1 | few | CASAGTVNTEAFF
TRBV6-1 | . | . | CASSEGEMLNTF
TRBV2 | . | . | CASSDIAWQGSNEKLFF
TRBV5-4 | TRBD2 | . | CASSRLAGEKETQYF
TRBV11-2 | . | few | CASSLEPGVHQFF
TRBV5-1 | . | . | CASSFLSGNTDTQYF
TRBV5-6 | . | . | CASSYDSPEQYF
TRBV28 | . | . | CASSLNNYGYTF
TRBV7-2 | TRBD2 | few | CASSLLAGGGADTQYF
TRBV18 | . | . | CASSPPSAYEQYF
TRBV28 | . | . | CASKTVVGGNTIYF
TRBV27 | . | . | CASSFKLLDTQYF
TRBV27 | TRBD2 | . | CASSSPLTGGGAGETQYF
TRBV19 | . | . | CASVQSRDANYGYTF
TRBV5-4 | . | . | CASSTANNEQFF
TRBV14 | TRBD1 | once | CASSSQPGGRGTTNEKLFF
TRBV19 | . | . | CASSIDGSSYNEQFF
TRBV4-1 | TRBD2 | . | CASSPGTSLEQETQYF
TRBV4-1 | . | few | CASSSDGPSYEQYF
TRBV11-2 | TRBD2 | few | CASSSVAGGPGEQFF
TRBV5-1 | . | . | CASSLRGGDQPQHF
TRBV6-1 | TRBD2 | . | CATTGLAGAYNEQFF
TRBV5-4 | . | . | CASSSASSSYEQYF
TRBV9 | TRBD2 | few | CASSVGLAGEVYYEQYF
TRBV25-1 | . | . | CASTETGKAFF